Described below is a single TCR beta chain sequence and its context. Looked up from germline, CDR1 is MDHEN and CDR2 is SYDVKM. Trimming removed 4 bases at V and 6 bases at J, with 18 bases between. There are 16 residues in the CDR3. This record belongs to a study of CD8 T cells in Susac syndrome. Random hexamers were used to reverse transcribe an amount of about 0.45 to 1 ug RNA. By means of immunoSEQ multiplex PCR, TCR beta CDR3 spanning 54 Vbeta and 13 Jbeta underwent amplification. MiXCR, run by TCRdb on the immunoSEQ multiplex PCR reads, gives a single entry per CDR3 protein. The sample includes under 550,000 distinct CDR3 sequences, 85% of them seen just once. High-throughput TCR beta sequencing covered peripheral CD8+ and CD4+ T cells. The multiple sclerosis control group consisted of treatment-naive patients whose relapsing-remitting disease, which was either stable or active, fulfilled revised McDonald criteria. Purification of the CD8+ and CD4+ T cells relied on negative isolation, and TEMRA cells underwent FACS enrichment.

The sample consisted of CD8+ T cells from PBMCs. J is TRBJ1-4 and V is TRBV28; the D is unclear. The TCR was taken from a human donor with multiple sclerosis. This chain's CDR3 is CASSSPRRQQDEKLFF. CDR3 in DNA: TGTGCCAGCAGTTCACCTCGACGGCAACAAGATGAAAAACTGTTTTTT.